This is a list of T cell receptor beta chains from one sample in a study of blood T cell repertoires in COVID-19. TCRdb's table, derived via immunoSEQ multiplex PCR, lists solely in-frame clones and lacks some. Of 150,000 to 180,000 clones in the sample, around four fifths were seen once. Sequenced material: PBMCs or T cells enriched from blood (not recorded which). The receptor set was obtained from a man aged 50-59 years who had recovered from COVID-19. CDR3s include the opening cysteine and the closing phenylalanine or tryptophan. The order of the fields is clone size, J gene, D gene, V gene, CDR3 DNA, CDR3 protein. D genes are given only for firm matches. For some rows the clone size is stated as once, few or many, or as a class when expanded; others skip it.

. TRBJ1-4 TRBD1 TRBV6-1 TGTGCCAGCAGGGAAACAGGGGGGCCGGCAACTAATGAAAAACTGTTTTTT CASRETGGPATNEKLFF
. TRBJ2-3 . TRBV5-6 TGTGCCAGCAGCTTTGTCAGGAGCACAGATACGCAGTATTTT CASSFVRSTDTQYF
once TRBJ2-2 TRBD1 TRBV6-5 TGTGCCAGCAGTACCGGGACAGGGTACACCGGGGAGCTGTTTTTT CASSTGTGYTGELFF
. TRBJ1-2 . TRBV18 TGTGCCAGCTCACCACCTGCGGACAGTCTTGGCTACACCTTC CASSPPADSLGYTF
. TRBJ1-1 TRBD1 TRBV4-1 TGCGCCAGCAGCCAAGTGACAGGGGTGGGGGCTTTCTTT CASSQVTGVGAFF
once TRBJ2-5 . TRBV11-1 TGTGCCAGCAGCTTTACGGGAAAAGAGACCCAGTACTTC CASSFTGKETQYF
once TRBJ1-1 . TRBV5-1 TGCGCCAGCAGCTTGGGAACGGGGGGAAGGACTGAAGCTTTCTTT CASSLGTGGRTEAFF
once TRBJ1-1 . TRBV30 TGTGCCTGGGACAGACAGTTGAACACTGAAGCTTTCTTT CAWDRQLNTEAFF
few TRBJ2-7 . TRBV3-1/TRBV3-2 TGTGCCAGCAGCCAAGGCACGGGTAGGATGGACGAGCAGTACTTC CASSQGTGRMDEQYF
. TRBJ1-3 . TRBV6-5 TGTGCCAGCAGTCCCAGTATCGTTGGAAACACCATATATTTT CASSPSIVGNTIYF
. TRBJ2-3 TRBD1 TRBV6-5 TGTGCCAGCAGGCCGGGACAGGGTAGCACAGATACGCAGTATTTT CASRPGQGSTDTQYF
. TRBJ1-4 . TRBV18 TGTGCCAGCTCACCAAGGACGGGGACAACTAATGAAAAACTGTTTTTT CASSPRTGTTNEKLFF
. TRBJ2-1 . TRBV7-3 TGTGCCAGCAGCTTAATCAGCGGCAAGTACAATGAGCAGTTCTTC CASSLISGKYNEQFF
. TRBJ2-7 TRBD1 TRBV6-5 TGTGCCAGCAGTCTAGACAGGGGGCCCTCCTACGAGCAGTACTTC CASSLDRGPSYEQYF
. TRBJ2-2 TRBD2 TRBV7-3 TGTGCCAGCAGCTCCGGACTAGCGGGGGCCTCGAACACCGGGGAGCTGTTTTTT CASSSGLAGASNTGELFF
. TRBJ2-7 . TRBV5-5 TGTGCCAGCAGCTTGGGGGAGTGGTACGAGCAGTACTTC CASSLGEWYEQYF
. TRBJ2-1 TRBD2 TRBV5-5 TGTGCCAGCAGCTTTCTGGCGGGGGATACATATGAGCAGTTCTTC CASSFLAGDTYEQFF
. TRBJ1-6 TRBD1 TRBV28 TGTGCCACGGGACAGGGTAATTCACCCCTCCACTTT CATGQGNSPLHF
. TRBJ2-1 TRBD2 TRBV7-9 TGTGCCAGCAGAGGGACTAGCGGGGGCCACTCCTACAATGAGCAGTTCTTC CASRGTSGGHSYNEQFF
. TRBJ1-5 . TRBV10-2 TGCGCCAGCAAAGGGGCGGACAATCAGCCCCAGCATTTT CASKGADNQPQHF
. TRBJ1-3 . TRBV9 TGTGCCAGCAGCGTGGGACAAAGCTCTGGAAACACCATATATTTT CASSVGQSSGNTIYF
once TRBJ1-2 TRBD1 TRBV18 TGTGCCAGCTCACCCCAACGGACAGGGGCCCCAAACTATGGCTACACCTTC CASSPQRTGAPNYGYTF
. TRBJ2-7 . TRBV19 TGTGCCAGTAGTATAGCGGCAGGGGACTACGAGCAGTACTTC CASSIAAGDYEQYF
. TRBJ1-4 TRBD1 TRBV3-1/TRBV3-2 TGTGCCAGCAGCCCGGGACAGGGTGGAACTAATGAAAAACTGTTTTTT CASSPGQGGTNEKLFF
. TRBJ1-6 . TRBV4-1 TGCGCCAGCAGCCAAGATCGGGGTCGTTCACCCCTCCACTTT CASSQDRGRSPLHF
. TRBJ2-7 TRBD1 TRBV29-1 TGCAGCGTGGGGACAGGGGTAGGGGAGCAGTACTTC CSVGTGVGEQYF
. TRBJ2-7 TRBD1 TRBV19 TGTGCCAGTAGTGATACCGGGACAGGGTATAGCTACGAGCAGTACTTC CASSDTGTGYSYEQYF
. TRBJ2-1 TRBD2 TRBV6-2/TRBV6-3 TGTGCCAGCAGCCCAGCGGGGGGCAATGAGCAGTTCTTC CASSPAGGNEQFF
few TRBJ2-7 TRBD2 TRBV6-5 TGTGCCAGCGAGCGGGGGCCCTCCTACGAGCAGTACTTC CASERGPSYEQYF
. TRBJ1-2 . TRBV12-5 TGTGCTAGTGGCGACCATCCGGCGACTGATAACTATGGCTACACCTTC CASGDHPATDNYGYTF
. TRBJ2-3 TRBD2 TRBV6-4 TGTGCCAGCAGTGAGGGACTAGCGGCAGATACGCAGTATTTT CASSEGLAADTQYF
. TRBJ2-2 TRBD2 TRBV5-1 TGCGCCAGCAGCTTGGCTAGCGGGGGGGACACCGGGGAGCTGTTTTTT CASSLASGGDTGELFF
. TRBJ1-6 . TRBV19 TGTGCCAGTAGCATGACAGAAAATAATTCACCCCTCCACTTT CASSMTENNSPLHF
. TRBJ1-1 TRBD1 TRBV30 TGTGCCTGGAACCGACAGGGAGGCACTGAAGCTTTCTTT CAWNRQGGTEAFF
large TRBJ1-1 . TRBV14 TGTGCCAGCAGCCCGGGGGGGGCCCTGGGCACTGAAGCTTTCTTT CASSPGGALGTEAFF
. TRBJ2-5 . TRBV10-3 TGTGCCATCAGTGAGTCCGGAGGCATGGAGACCCAGTACTTC CAISESGGMETQYF
. TRBJ1-3 . TRBV7-2 TGTGCCAGCAGCATTCATGGAAACACCATATATTTT CASSIHGNTIYF
. TRBJ1-5 . TRBV7-9 TGTGCCAGCAGCTTAGGCGGAGCTAATCAGCCCCAGCATTTT CASSLGGANQPQHF
. TRBJ1-1 . TRBV5-6 TGTGCCAGCAGCACGATGACAGAGAACACTGAAGCTTTCTTT CASSTMTENTEAFF
. TRBJ2-7 . TRBV30 TGTGCCTGGAGTGTAGGGGGACACCATACCTACGAGCAGTACTTC CAWSVGGHHTYEQYF
. TRBJ1-1 TRBD1 TRBV7-9 TGTGCCAGCAGCCCAGGGGGCGCAGGGAACACTGAAGCTTTCTTT CASSPGGAGNTEAFF
. TRBJ2-3 . TRBV20-1 TGCGTGGGGGCCCTCACAGATACGCAGTATTTT CVGALTDTQYF